The entry below gives a single T cell receptor (beta chain) sequence along with its context. What it binds is not known. TCRdb ran MiXCR on the 5' RACE reads and lists one entry per CDR3 protein. The sample carries about 25,000 distinct CDR3 sequences, under 3% recorded once. This sample was included in a study of CD8 T cells in ankylosing spondylitis. Study-wide findings and caveats: The study looked at matched synovial fluid samples from ankylosing spondylitis patients. Disease-linked clones were reported to be significantly enriched there.

The length of the CDR3 is 15 residues. The germline V gene encodes CDR1 SGDLS and CDR2 YYNGEE. J lost 5 bases, V lost 4 bases, and 10 bases had no gene match. This chain links TRBV9 with TRBJ2-3, with 7 bases aligning to TRBD1. Sequencing was performed on blood, either unsorted or a sorted T cell fraction (not recorded which). The source is a female donor with ankylosing spondylitis or in good health (not recorded which). CDR3 region: CASSSGRQGRDTQYF. As DNA, the CDR3 is TGTGCCAGCAGCTCCGGCAGACAGGGACGAGATACGCAGTATTTT.